This T cell receptor (beta chain) was identified during a study of CD4 and CD8 cells across lung adenocarcinoma regions. This clonotype was detected only a few times. CDR3 length: 12 amino acids. CDR1 is MNHEY and CDR2 is SMNVEV in the germline V gene (reference sequence). V gave up 6 bases and J gave up 8 bases; unmatched junction bases: 6. Localized lung adenocarcinoma, a non-small cell lung cancer, affected the donors. TCRdb re-called the PCR reads through MiXCR, storing one row per CDR3 protein. The profile shows 18,000 or so distinct CDR3 sequences, 51% of them singletons. The chain recombines TRBV27 with TRBJ1-2, with 7 positions matching TRBD1. The sample consisted of CD8+ T cells from the center of a lung tumor. This clonotype was obtained from a female donor with lung adenocarcinoma. The CD4 and CD8 labels of this study may be unreliable. The CDR3 is CASSPTGAGYTF. The CDR3 DNA reads as TGTGCCAGCAGCCCTACAGGGGCGGGCTACACCTTC.